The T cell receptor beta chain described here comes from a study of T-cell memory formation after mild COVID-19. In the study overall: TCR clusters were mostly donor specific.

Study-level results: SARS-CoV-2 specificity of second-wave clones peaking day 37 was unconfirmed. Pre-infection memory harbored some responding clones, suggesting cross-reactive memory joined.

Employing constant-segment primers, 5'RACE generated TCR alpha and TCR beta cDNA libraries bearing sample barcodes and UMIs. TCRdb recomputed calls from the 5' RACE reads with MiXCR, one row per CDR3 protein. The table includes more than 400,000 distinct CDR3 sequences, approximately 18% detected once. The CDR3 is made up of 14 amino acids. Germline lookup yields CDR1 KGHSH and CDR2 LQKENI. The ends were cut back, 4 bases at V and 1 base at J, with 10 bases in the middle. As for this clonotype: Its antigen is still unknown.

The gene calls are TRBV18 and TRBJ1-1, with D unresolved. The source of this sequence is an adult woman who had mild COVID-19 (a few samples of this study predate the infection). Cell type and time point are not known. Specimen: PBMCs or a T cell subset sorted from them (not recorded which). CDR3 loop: CASSRQSSNTEAFF. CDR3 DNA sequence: TGTGCCAGCTCACGGCAGTCCTCGAACACTGAAGCTTTCTTT.